The 26 T cell receptor beta chains below come from one sample, sequenced in a study of human thymus T cells (TCRdb year 2020). The thymus tissue came from surgical resects taken out during corrective cardiac surgery. The method was the immunoSEQ multiplex PCR assay. Sourced from immuneACCESS, this table was stored by TCRdb with only in-frame sequences that have V and J called. A share of the clones is absent; for the studies checked, an unresolved V gene accounts for under half, and the remainder has no known explanation. The sample includes some 130,000 clones, with more than 90% observed a single time. The ten largest make up around 0.025% of the sample. Sequenced sample: thymus tissue. These receptors were obtained from a boy under two years old with a congenital heart defect but otherwise immunologically healthy.

This chain uses TRBV4-3 with TRBJ1-5; D gene ambiguous. V lost 0 bases and J lost 4, with 10 bases in between. The germline V gene has CDR1 LGHNA and CDR2 YSLEER. The CDR3 is 15 amino acids. CDR3 region: CASSQDKTRNQPQHF. The DNA for the CDR3 is TGCGCCAGCAGCCAAGATAAGACGAGGAATCAGCCCCAGCATTTT.

The gene calls are TRBV15 and TRBJ1-6, with D unclear. CDR3 length equals 17 residues. Germline V gene data show CDR1 as LNHNV and CDR2 as YYDKDF (reference sequence). The V end was cut by 1 base, the J end by 6 bases, with 16 bases between. For the CDR3, the DNA is TGTGCCACCAGCAGAGGGAATGACGGATTAGGTAATTCACCCCTCCACTTT. It specifies CATSRGNDGLGNSPLHF.

The chain employs TRBV28 and TRBJ1-5, with a weak D call TRBD1 (5 bases). Trimming took off 2 bases at V and 5 bases at J, with 25 bases between the two ends. CDR3 length equals 19 residues. Germline CDR1 MDHEN, CDR2 SYDVKM. The CDR3 is CASSLVSATGTGLDQPQHF. CDR3 coding DNA: TGTGCCAGCAGTTTAGTTTCCGCGACCGGGACTGGGCTCGATCAGCCCCAGCATTTT.

J is TRBJ2-3 and V is TRBV6-1; TRBD1 matches at 7 bases. In germline, CDR1 is MNHNS, CDR2 SASEGT. This CDR3 has 18 amino acids. The ends lost 3 bases at V and 1 base at J; junction bases unmatched: 13. In nucleotides, the CDR3 is TGTGCCAGCAGTGACAATGTGAACCGGGACAGAGGCACAGATACGCAGTATTTT. Translating it yields CASSDNVNRDRGTDTQYF.

This chain links TRBV14 with TRBJ1-2; TRBD1 matches 10 bases. Germline V gene lookup returns CDR1 SGHDN and CDR2 FVKESK. This CDR3 spans 15 amino acids. Trimming cost V 1 base and J 3 bases; bases outside gene matches: 2. The CDR3 nucleotides read TGTGCCAGCAGCCAAGTGGGACAGGGGTACTATGGCTACACCTTC. Its protein product is CASSQVGQGYYGYTF.

The rearrangement joins TRBV7-2 to TRBJ2-5; 8 bases match TRBD2. Germline lookup yields CDR1 SGHTA and CDR2 FQGNSA. This CDR3 comprises 19 residues. Losses at the gene ends were 2 bases for V and 2 bases for J; bases not matched to a gene: 16. CDR3 sequence reads: CASSLSPMSSGGQQETQYF. CDR3 in DNA: TGTGCCAGCAGCTTATCTCCGATGTCGAGCGGGGGACAACAAGAGACCCAGTACTTC.

The V call is TRBV20-1, the J call TRBJ1-1; a weak D match, TRBD1 (6 bases). V lost 4 bases and J 11 bases, leaving 14 bases between the germline ends. The length of the CDR3 is 11 residues. Germline V lookup: CDR1 DFQATT, CDR2 SNEGSKA (reference sequence). The CDR3 region is CSANPGVAAFF. DNA for the CDR3: TGCAGTGCTAACCCAGGGGTCGCCGCTTTCTTT.

This sequence joins TRBV7-9 and TRBJ2-3; D unresolved. Per germline, CDR1 SEHNR and CDR2 FQNEAQ (reference sequence). V was trimmed by 5 bases and J by 6 bases, leaving 9 bases between them. The CDR3 has 12 residues. The CDR3 sequence: CASSDGWDTQYF. CDR3 bases: TGTGCCAGCAGCGATGGGTGGGATACGCAGTATTTT.

This sequence joins TRBV4-3 and TRBJ2-1; tentative D call: TRBD2 (6 bases). This CDR3 is 14 amino acids long. The germline CDR1 and CDR2 sequences are LGHNA and YSLEER. The V and J ends lost 3 bases and 7 bases respectively, with 13 bases between them. CDR3 nucleotides: TGCGCCAGCAGCCATGGGGGGAGAGCGAATGAGCAGTTCTTC. The encoded protein is CASSHGGRANEQFF.

V is TRBV5-1 and J is TRBJ1-3; 9 nucleotides agree with TRBD1. Germline V gene data show CDR1 as SGHRS and CDR2 as YFSETQ. The CDR3 is 21 amino acids. Trimming removed 4 bases from V and 4 bases from J; junction bases left unmatched: 24. CDR3 region: CASSVTRTIGTGPELGNTIYF. CDR3 nucleotide sequence: TGCGCCAGCAGCGTTACACGGACTATCGGGACAGGGCCGGAACTAGGAAACACCATATATTTT. The full variable domain, rest sourced from reference TRBV5-1 and TRBJ1-3, is KAGVTQTPRYLIKTRGQQVTLSCSPISGHRSVSWYQQTPGQGLQFLFEYFSETQRNKGNFPGRFSGRQFSNSRSEMNVSTLELGDSALYLCASSVTRTIGTGPELGNTIYFGEGSWLTVV.

The J gene is TRBJ1-1, the V gene TRBV19; 7 positions match TRBD1. CDR1 and CDR2 (germline): LNHDA, SQIVND (reference sequence). After removal of 4 bases from V and 5 bases from J, the junction contained 10 bases not matched to a gene. The CDR3 has 15 amino acids. The CDR3: CASSNPDRVRTEAFF. As DNA, the CDR3 is TGTGCCAGTAGTAACCCCGACAGGGTGAGGACTGAAGCTTTCTTT. Full variable domain (rest looked up from reference TRBV19 and TRBJ1-1): DGGITQSPKYLFRKEGQNVTLSCEQNLNHDAMYWYRQDPGQGLRLIYYSQIVNDFQKGDIAEGYSVSREKKESFPLTVTSAQKNPTAFYLCASSNPDRVRTEAFFGQGTRLTVV.

This clone was picked up one time. The rearrangement uses TRBV5-6 and TRBJ2-5; no firm D call. Germline loops: CDR1 SGHDT, CDR2 YYEEEE. The length of the CDR3 is 14 residues. Trimming pared 2 bases from V and 1 base from J, leaving 9 bases between. CDR3 amino acids: CASSFSRSQETQYF. DNA for the CDR3: TGTGCCAGCAGCTTTAGCAGAAGCCAAGAGACCCAGTACTTC.

The genes are TRBV5-1 and TRBJ2-2, with TRBD2 matching 10 bases. This CDR3 has 16 residues. Trimming cost V 0 bases and J 3 bases; bases outside gene matches: 2. The V gene's germline CDR1 is SGHRS and CDR2 YFSETQ. CDR3 DNA sequence: TGCGCCAGCAGCTTGGGTCTAGCGGGGGACACCGGGGAGCTGTTTTTT. Residues: CASSLGLAGDTGELFF.

This chain joins TRBV7-2 and TRBJ2-3, with 10 bases matching TRBD2. The junction had 6 bases not matched to a gene; V was cut back by 4 bases and J by 5 bases. Germline V lookup: CDR1 SGHTA, CDR2 FQGNSA. CDR3 length: 15 amino acids. The chain's CDR3 is CASSSERGGRDTQYF. CDR3 nucleotide sequence: TGTGCCAGCAGCTCCGAGCGGGGGGGCAGAGATACGCAGTATTTT. Full variable domain (outside the CDR3, taken from reference TRBV7-2 and TRBJ2-3): GAGVSQSPSNKVTEKGKDVELRCDPISGHTALYWYRQSLGQGLEFLIYFQGNSAPDKSGLPSDRFSAERTGGSVSTLTIQRTQQEDSAVYLCASSSERGGRDTQYFGPGTRLTVL.

V is TRBV28 and J is TRBJ2-5; 8 positions agree with TRBD1. Germline CDR1 is MDHEN and CDR2 is SYDVKM. J gave up 5 bases and V 4 bases, and 21 bases lay outside the gene matches. CDR3 length: 19 residues. The CDR3, as DNA: TGTGCCAGCAGTTCTGGTACCGAAACAGGGGGATTTTCAGAGGAGACCCAGTACTTC. Encoded protein: CASSSGTETGGFSEETQYF.

The chain carries TRBV29-1 and TRBJ1-4; possibly TRBD1 for D (5 bases). V gave up 7 bases and J gave up 4 bases, with 16 bases separating them. The CDR3 covers 14 residues. In germline, CDR1 is SQVTM, CDR2 ANQGSEA. In DNA form, the CDR3 reads TGCAGCGCCCAAGAGGGACGGCTTAATGAAAAACTGTTTTTT. Protein: CSAQEGRLNEKLFF.

This sequence joins TRBV19 and TRBJ2-7, with D perhaps matching TRBD2 (6 bases). V gave up 6 bases and J gave up 3 bases, with 9 bases separating them. The germline V gene encodes CDR1 LNHDA and CDR2 SQIVND (reference sequence). This CDR3 contains 12 residues. CDR3 nucleotides: TGTGCCAGTAGCGGGGGAAACTACGAGCAGTACTTC. It encodes CASSGGNYEQYF.

V gene TRBV5-4 combines with J gene TRBJ2-6; D call uncertain. The germline V and J ends were trimmed by 3 bases and 4 bases, with 5 bases remaining between them. The CDR3 runs 13 residues. CDR1 is SGHNT, CDR2 YYREEE, per germline (reference sequence). The CDR3 DNA reads TGTGCCAGCAGCTCTAGGGGGGCCAACGTCCTGACTTTC. It codes for CASSSRGANVLTF.

This chain joins TRBV7-2 and TRBJ1-2; D remains unclear. From germline, CDR1 is SGHTA and CDR2 FQGNSA. V lost 5 bases, J lost 1 base, and 8 bases lay in between. There are 13 residues in the CDR3. This CDR3 is CASSLGLNYGYTF. The CDR3 region has the DNA TGTGCCAGCAGCCTAGGACTTAACTATGGCTACACCTTC.

This clone was picked up one time. As DNA, the CDR3 is TGTGCCAGCAGTCTGACTGGTACGCAGTATTTT. The encoded protein is CASSLTGTQYF. V is TRBV6-6 and J is TRBJ2-3; D is undetermined. The CDR3 runs to 11 residues. V shed 5 bases and J shed 8 bases, with 8 bases lying between them. Germline V gives CDR1 MNHNY, CDR2 SVGAGI (reference sequence).

This rearrangement joins TRBV28 to TRBJ1-3; the match to TRBD1 covers 8 bases. There are 19 residues in the CDR3. Germline loops: CDR1 MDHEN, CDR2 SYDVKM. V trimming: 10 bases; J trimming: 2 bases; junction bases outside the gene matches: 22. The CDR3 DNA follows: TGTGCCACCCTGGCTCCGAGGGCAACAGGGGGAGAAGCTGGAAACACCATATATTTT. Amino acid sequence: CATLAPRATGGEAGNTIYF.

The CDR3 nucleotides are TGTGCCAGCAGCGGACAGGGGACCGGGGAGCTGTTTTTT. Encoded protein: CASSGQGTGELFF. The V gene is TRBV7-9, the J gene TRBJ2-2, with 9 nucleotides matching TRBD1. This CDR3 contains 13 residues. V trimming: 5 bases; J trimming: 5 bases; junction bases outside the gene matches: 0. From germline, CDR1 is SEHNR and CDR2 FQNEAQ (reference sequence).

This CDR3 reads CASSDGLAGGERTQYF. Written as DNA, the CDR3 is TGTGCCAGCAGCGACGGACTAGCGGGGGGGGAACGGACCCAGTACTTC. The J gene is TRBJ2-5, the V gene TRBV9; 15 positions agree with TRBD2. The CDR3 length is 16 residues. The V gene's germline CDR1 is SGDLS and CDR2 YYNGEE. The junction had 7 bases not matched to a gene; V was cut back by 3 bases and J by 7 bases.

This chain joins TRBV2 and TRBJ2-7, with 8 bases aligning to TRBD2. The CDR3 is 15 amino acids. CDR1 SNHLY and CDR2 FYNNEI come from the germline V gene. Losses at the gene ends were 7 bases for V and 2 bases for J; bases not matched to a gene: 10. In DNA, the CDR3 is TGTGCCAGCATAATTTCAGGAGCGGGGGCCTACGAGCAGTACTTC. Residues: CASIISGAGAYEQYF.

The chain uses TRBV6-6 and TRBJ2-5; D remains unclear. This CDR3 region has 11 residues. V was shortened by 2 bases and J by 3 bases, with 1 base between the two germline ends. The germline CDR1 and CDR2 sequences are MNHNY and SVGAGI (reference sequence). Written as DNA, the CDR3 is TGTGCCAGCAGTTACAAAGAGACCCAGTACTTC. This gives the protein CASSYKETQYF.

The chain carries TRBV10-3 and TRBJ2-5; unclear D gene. The length of the CDR3 is 12 residues. The V and J ends lost 10 bases and 5 bases respectively, with 14 bases between them. Germline lookup yields CDR1 ENHRY and CDR2 SYGVKD. The chain's CDR3 is CATSTTWETQYF. DNA for the CDR3: TGTGCCACTTCGACAACCTGGGAGACCCAGTACTTC.